This record covers a single T cell receptor (beta chain). For every subset, genomic DNA was evenly distributed across several immunoSEQ plates. Clones were sequenced by immunoSEQ multiplex PCR, and TCRdb holds only the in-frame ones, with some missing. The data hold about 380,000 clones, with about 96% observed a single time. The data stem from a study of shared clonotypes between healthy human individuals. Germline values: CDR1 SEHNR, CDR2 FQNEAQ (reference sequence). The CDR3 contains 17 residues. V gave up 3 bases and J gave up 0 bases; unmatched junction bases: 9. This sequence was found in a man aged 25 to 45 in good health. V is TRBV7-9 and J is TRBJ2-3, with TRBD2 matching over 7 bases. The specimen sequenced was memory CD8+ T cells sorted from blood. Subset described: CD45RO+ cells pooled with CCR7-negative TemRA cells. In DNA form, the CDR3 reads TGTGCCAGCAGCTTTCCAGCGGGGCCCACTAGCACAGATACGCAGTATTTT. It specifies CASSFPAGPTSTDTQYF.